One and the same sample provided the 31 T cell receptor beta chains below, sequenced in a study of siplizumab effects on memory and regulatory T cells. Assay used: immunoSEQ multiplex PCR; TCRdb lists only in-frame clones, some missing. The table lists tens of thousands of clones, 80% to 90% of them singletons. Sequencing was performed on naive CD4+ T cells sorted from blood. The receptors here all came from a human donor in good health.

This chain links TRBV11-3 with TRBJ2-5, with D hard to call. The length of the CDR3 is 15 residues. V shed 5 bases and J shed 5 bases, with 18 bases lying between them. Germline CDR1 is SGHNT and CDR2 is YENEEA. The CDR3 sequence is CASSQGTLGVETQYF. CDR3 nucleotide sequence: TGTGCCAGCAGCCAAGGCACTCTGGGCGTGGAGACCCAGTACTTC.

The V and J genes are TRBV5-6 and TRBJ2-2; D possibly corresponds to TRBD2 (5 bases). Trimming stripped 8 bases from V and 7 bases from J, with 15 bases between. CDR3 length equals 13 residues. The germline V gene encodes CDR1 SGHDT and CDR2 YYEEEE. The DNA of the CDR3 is TGTGCCAGTTACTCTATGGGAGTCGGGGAGCTGTTTTTT. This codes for CASYSMGVGELFF.

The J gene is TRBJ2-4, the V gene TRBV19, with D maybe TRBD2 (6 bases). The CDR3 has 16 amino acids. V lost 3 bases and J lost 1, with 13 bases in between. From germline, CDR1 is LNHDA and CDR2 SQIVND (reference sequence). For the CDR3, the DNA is TGTGCCAGTAGTATTCTTGTCGGAGGGGCCAAAAACATTCAGTACTTC. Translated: CASSILVGGAKNIQYF.

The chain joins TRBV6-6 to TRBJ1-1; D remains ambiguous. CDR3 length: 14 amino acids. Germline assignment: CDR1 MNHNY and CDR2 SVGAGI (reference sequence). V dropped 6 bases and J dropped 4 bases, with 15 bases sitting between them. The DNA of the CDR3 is TGTGCCAGCAGCCCTAGGTTAGCCGGCACTGAAGCTTTCTTT. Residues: CASSPRLAGTEAFF.

The CDR3 is CASSLDGMNTEAFF. In nucleotides, the CDR3 is TGCGCCAGCAGCTTGGACGGAATGAACACTGAAGCTTTCTTT. J is TRBJ1-1 and V is TRBV5-1; D remains unclear. Between the trimmed V and J ends, which lost 0 bases and 0 bases, there was a span of 6 bases. Germline values: CDR1 SGHRS, CDR2 YFSETQ. The CDR3 length is 14 residues.

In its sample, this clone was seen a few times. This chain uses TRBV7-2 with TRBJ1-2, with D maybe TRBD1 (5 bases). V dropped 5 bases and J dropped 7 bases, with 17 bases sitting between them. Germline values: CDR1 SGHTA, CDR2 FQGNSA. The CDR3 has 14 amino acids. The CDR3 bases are TGTGCCAGCAGCCCGGGTGATCGGGGCGGTGGCTACACCTTC. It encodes CASSPGDRGGGYTF.

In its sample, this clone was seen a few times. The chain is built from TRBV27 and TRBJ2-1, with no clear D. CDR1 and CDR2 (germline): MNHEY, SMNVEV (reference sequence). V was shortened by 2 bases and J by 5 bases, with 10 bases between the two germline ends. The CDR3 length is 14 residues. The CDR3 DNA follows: TGTGCCAGCAGTTTAGGCGGCAGAAACAATGAGCAGTTCTTC. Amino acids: CASSLGGRNNEQFF.

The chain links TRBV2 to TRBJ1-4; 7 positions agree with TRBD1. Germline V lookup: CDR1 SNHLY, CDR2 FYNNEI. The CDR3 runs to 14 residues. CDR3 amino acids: CGTAQGATNEKLFF. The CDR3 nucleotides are TGTGGCACAGCCCAGGGGGCAACTAATGAAAAACTGTTTTTT.

CDR3 bases: TGTGCCAGCAGCTTAGGGGGGACCATTACGAATGAGCAGTTCTTC. This encodes CASSLGGTITNEQFF. The chain joins TRBV11-2 to TRBJ2-1; either TRBD1 or TRBD2 may supply D (5 bases each). V lost 1 base and J 7 bases, leaving 14 bases between the germline ends. The CDR3 sequence is 15 residues long. From germline, CDR1 is SGHAT and CDR2 FQNNGV.

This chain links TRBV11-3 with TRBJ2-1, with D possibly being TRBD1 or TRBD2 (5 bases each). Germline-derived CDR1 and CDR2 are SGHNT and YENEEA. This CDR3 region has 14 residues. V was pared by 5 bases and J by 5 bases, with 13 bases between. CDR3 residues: CASSTTGTHNEQFF. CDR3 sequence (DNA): TGTGCCAGCAGCACGACGGGGACGCACAATGAGCAGTTCTTC.

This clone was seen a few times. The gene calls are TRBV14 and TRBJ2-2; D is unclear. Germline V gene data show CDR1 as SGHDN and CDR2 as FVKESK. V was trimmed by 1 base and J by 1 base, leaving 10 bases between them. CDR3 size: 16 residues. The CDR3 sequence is CASSQGVARNTGELFF. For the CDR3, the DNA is TGTGCCAGCAGCCAAGGGGTCGCAAGGAACACCGGGGAGCTGTTTTTT.

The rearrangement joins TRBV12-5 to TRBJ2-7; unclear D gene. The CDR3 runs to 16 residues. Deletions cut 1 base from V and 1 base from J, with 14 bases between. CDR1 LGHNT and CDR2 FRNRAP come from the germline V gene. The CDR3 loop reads CASGLEEKHMSYEQYF. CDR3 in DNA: TGTGCTAGTGGTTTGGAAGAAAAACATATGTCCTACGAGCAGTACTTC.

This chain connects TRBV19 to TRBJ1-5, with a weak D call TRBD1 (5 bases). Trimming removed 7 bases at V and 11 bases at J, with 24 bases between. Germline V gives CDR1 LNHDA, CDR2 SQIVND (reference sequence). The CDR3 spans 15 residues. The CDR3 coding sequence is TGTGCCAGTACCCCTCTGGGGGGTGTTAAGGGGTCCCAGCATTTT. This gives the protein CASTPLGGVKGSQHF. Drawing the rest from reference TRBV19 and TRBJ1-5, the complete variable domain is DGGITQSPKYLFRKEGQNVTLSCEQNLNHDAMYWYRQDPGQGLRLIYYSQIVNDFQKGDIAEGYSVSREKKESFPLTVTSAQKNPTAFYLCASTPLGGVKGSQHFGDGTRLSIL.

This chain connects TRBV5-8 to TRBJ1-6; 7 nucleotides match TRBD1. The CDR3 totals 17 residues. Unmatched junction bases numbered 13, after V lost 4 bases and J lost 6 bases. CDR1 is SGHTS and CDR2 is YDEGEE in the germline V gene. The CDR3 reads CASSLRQGVRLNSPLHF. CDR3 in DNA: TGTGCCAGCAGCCTCCGACAGGGAGTTCGTCTTAATTCACCCCTCCACTTT.

The CDR3 spells CASSILQGRGTEAFF. The DNA of the CDR3 is TGTGCCAGCAGCATCTTACAGGGGAGGGGCACTGAAGCTTTCTTT. The chain recombines TRBV27 with TRBJ1-1, with 7 positions matching TRBD1. V dropped 6 bases and J dropped 4; count of bases not matched to a gene: 11. From germline, CDR1 is MNHEY and CDR2 SMNVEV (reference sequence). The CDR3 contains 15 residues.

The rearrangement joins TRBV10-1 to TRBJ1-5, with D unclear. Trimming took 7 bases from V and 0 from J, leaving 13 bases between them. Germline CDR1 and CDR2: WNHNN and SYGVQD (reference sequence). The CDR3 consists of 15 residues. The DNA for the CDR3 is TGCGCCAGCAAGACGTGTCGCTATAGCAATCAGCCCCAGCATTTT. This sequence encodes CASKTCRYSNQPQHF.

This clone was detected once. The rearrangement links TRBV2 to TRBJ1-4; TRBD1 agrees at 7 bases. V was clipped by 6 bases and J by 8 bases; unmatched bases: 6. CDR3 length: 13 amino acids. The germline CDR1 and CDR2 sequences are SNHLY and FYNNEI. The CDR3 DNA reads TGTGCCAGCAGACCGGGACAGCTAGAAAAACTGTTTTTT. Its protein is CASRPGQLEKLFF.

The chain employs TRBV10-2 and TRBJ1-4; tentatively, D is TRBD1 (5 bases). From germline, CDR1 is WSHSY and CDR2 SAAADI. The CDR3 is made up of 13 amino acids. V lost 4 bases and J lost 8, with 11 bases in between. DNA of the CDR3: TGCGCCAGCAGTGCAGGGAATTGGGAAAAACTGTTTTTT. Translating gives CASSAGNWEKLFF.

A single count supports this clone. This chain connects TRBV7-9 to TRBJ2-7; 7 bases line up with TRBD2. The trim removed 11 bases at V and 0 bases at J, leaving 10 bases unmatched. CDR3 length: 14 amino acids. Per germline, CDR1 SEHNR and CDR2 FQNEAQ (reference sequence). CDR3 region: CAVPPAGDSYEQYF. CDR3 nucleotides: TGTGCCGTTCCCCCCGCGGGGGACTCCTACGAGCAGTACTTC.

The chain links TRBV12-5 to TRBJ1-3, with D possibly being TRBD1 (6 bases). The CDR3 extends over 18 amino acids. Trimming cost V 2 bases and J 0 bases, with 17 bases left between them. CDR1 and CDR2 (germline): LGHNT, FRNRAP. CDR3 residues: CASGLRNSQGHSGNTIYF. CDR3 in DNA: TGTGCTAGTGGTTTGAGAAACTCGCAGGGACACTCTGGAAACACCATATATTTT.

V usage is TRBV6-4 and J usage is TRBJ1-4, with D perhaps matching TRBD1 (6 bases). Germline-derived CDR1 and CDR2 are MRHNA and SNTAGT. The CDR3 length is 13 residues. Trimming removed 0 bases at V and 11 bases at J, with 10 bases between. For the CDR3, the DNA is TGTGCCAGCAGTGACTCGAGGGGGGGGAAACTGTTTTTT. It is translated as CASSDSRGGKLFF.

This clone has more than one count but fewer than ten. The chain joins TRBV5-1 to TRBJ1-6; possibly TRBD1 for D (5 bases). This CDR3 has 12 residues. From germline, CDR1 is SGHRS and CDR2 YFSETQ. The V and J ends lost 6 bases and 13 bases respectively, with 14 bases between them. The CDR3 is CASTLTGWPLHF. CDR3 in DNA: TGCGCCAGCACCCTAACAGGCTGGCCCCTCCACTTT.

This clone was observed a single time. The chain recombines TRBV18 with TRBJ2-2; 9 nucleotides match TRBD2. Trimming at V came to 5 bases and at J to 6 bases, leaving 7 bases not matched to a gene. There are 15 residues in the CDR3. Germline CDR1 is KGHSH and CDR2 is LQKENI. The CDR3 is CASSTWTSVAGELFF. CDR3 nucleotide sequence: TGTGCCAGCTCAACTTGGACTAGCGTGGCCGGGGAGCTGTTTTTT.

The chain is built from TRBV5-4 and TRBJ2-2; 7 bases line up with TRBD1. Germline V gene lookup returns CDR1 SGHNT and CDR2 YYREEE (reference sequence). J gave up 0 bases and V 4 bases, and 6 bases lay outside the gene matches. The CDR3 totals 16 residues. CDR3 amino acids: CASSTQGLSNTGELFF. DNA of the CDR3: TGTGCCAGCAGCACACAGGGGCTTTCGAACACCGGGGAGCTGTTTTTT.

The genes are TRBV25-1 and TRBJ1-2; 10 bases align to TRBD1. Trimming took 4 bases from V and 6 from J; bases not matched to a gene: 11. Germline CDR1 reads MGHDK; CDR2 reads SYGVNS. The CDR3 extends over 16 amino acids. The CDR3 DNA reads TGTGCCAGCAGTGTCGAACCGGGACAGGGGTACGATGGCTACACCTTC. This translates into CASSVEPGQGYDGYTF.

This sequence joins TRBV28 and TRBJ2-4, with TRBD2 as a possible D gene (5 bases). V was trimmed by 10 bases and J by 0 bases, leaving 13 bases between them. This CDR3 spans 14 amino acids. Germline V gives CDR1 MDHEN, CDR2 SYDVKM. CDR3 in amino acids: CATDTGLAKNIQYF. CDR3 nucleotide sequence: TGTGCCACCGATACCGGACTAGCCAAAAACATTCAGTACTTC.

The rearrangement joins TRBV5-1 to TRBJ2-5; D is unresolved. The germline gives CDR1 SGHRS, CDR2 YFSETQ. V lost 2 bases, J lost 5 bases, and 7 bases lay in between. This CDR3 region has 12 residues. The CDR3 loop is CASSLPWETQYF. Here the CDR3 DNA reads TGCGCCAGCAGCTTACCGTGGGAGACCCAGTACTTC.

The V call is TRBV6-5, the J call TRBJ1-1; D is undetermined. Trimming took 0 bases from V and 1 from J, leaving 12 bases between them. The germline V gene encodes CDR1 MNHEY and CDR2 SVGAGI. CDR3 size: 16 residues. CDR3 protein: CASSYSKSRKNTEAFF. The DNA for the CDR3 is TGTGCCAGCAGTTACTCGAAGTCTCGGAAGAACACTGAAGCTTTCTTT.

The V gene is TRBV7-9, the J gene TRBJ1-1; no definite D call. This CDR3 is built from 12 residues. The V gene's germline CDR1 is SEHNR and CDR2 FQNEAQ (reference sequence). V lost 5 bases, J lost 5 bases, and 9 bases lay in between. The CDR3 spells CASSPGGTEAFF. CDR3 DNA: TGTGCCAGCAGCCCCGGAGGGACTGAAGCTTTCTTT.

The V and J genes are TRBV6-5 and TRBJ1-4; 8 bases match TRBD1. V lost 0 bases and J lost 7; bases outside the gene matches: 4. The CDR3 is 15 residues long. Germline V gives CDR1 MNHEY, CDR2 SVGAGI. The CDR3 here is CASSYSQGGGEKLFF. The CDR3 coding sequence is TGTGCCAGCAGTTACTCACAGGGGGGGGGTGAAAAACTGTTTTTT.

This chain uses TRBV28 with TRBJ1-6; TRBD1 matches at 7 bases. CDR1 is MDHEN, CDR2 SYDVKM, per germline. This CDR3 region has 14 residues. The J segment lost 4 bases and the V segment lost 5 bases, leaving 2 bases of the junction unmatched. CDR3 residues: CASSPGQYNSPLHF. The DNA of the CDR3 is TGTGCCAGCAGTCCGGGACAGTATAATTCACCCCTCCACTTT.